The present T cell receptor (beta chain) was sequenced within a study of blood T cell repertoires in COVID-19. Authors' methods: Reference gene primer amplification yielded estimated nucleated cell counts. Data came from immunoSEQ multiplex PCR; TCRdb stores just in-frame clones and leaves some out. V and J calls and clone size come straight from that table; D and trimming were deduced from the DNA. The data contain 85,000 to 120,000 clones, approximately 90% of them singletons. The TCR comes from a woman aged 45-60 years with COVID-19, enrolled during active disease. The source material was peripheral blood.

The CDR3 sequence: CASSYGQGYGYTF. As DNA, the CDR3 is TGTGCCAGCAGTTACGGACAGGGCTATGGCTACACCTTC. V usage is TRBV27 and J usage is TRBJ1-2; TRBD1 aligns across 8 bases. CDR1 is MNHEY and CDR2 is SMNVEV in the germline V gene (reference sequence). This CDR3 spans 13 amino acids. The junction had 2 bases not matched to a gene; V was cut back by 4 bases and J by 4 bases.